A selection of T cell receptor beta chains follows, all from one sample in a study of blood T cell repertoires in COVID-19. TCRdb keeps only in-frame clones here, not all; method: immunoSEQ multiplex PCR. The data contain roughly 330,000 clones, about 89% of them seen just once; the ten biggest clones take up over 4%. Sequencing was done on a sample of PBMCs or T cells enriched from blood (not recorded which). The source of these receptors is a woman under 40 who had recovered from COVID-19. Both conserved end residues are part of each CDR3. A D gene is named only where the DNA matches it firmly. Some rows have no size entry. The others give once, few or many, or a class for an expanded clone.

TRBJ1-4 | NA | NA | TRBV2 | CATQPNRVDEKLFF | TGTGCCACTCAGCCCAACAGGGTCGACGAAAAACTGTTTTTT
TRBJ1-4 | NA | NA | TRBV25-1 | CASTSNRKAGKLFF | TGTGCCAGCACTTCAAACCGTAAAGCGGGAAAACTGTTTTTT
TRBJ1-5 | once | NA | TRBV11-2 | CASSLTGLRQPQHF | TGTGCCAGCAGCTTAACAGGGTTGCGTCAGCCCCAGCATTTT
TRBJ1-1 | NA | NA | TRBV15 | CATKQTANTEAFF | TGTGCCACCAAGCAGACAGCTAACACTGAAGCTTTCTTT
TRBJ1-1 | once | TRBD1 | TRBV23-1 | CARIRGRTEAFF | TGCGCCAGGATCAGGGGGCGGACTGAAGCTTTCTTT
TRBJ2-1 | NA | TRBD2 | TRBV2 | CASTLGGGSYNEQFF | TGTGCCAGCACTCTCGGGGGGGGCAGCTACAATGAGCAGTTCTTC
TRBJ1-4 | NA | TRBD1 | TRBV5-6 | CASSLTGVNEKLFF | TGTGCCAGCAGCTTGACAGGGGTGAATGAAAAACTGTTTTTT
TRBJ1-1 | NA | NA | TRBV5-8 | CASSLAGRGGLHTEAFF | TGTGCCAGCAGCTTGGCCGGTCGGGGGGGGCTCCACACTGAAGCTTTCTTT
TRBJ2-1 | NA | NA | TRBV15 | CATSRGDLRDDEQFF | TGTGCCACCAGCAGGGGGGACTTACGAGACGATGAGCAGTTCTTC
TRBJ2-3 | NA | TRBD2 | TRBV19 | CASIAGGYGTDTQYF | TGTGCCAGTATAGCGGGGGGGTATGGCACAGATACGCAGTATTTT
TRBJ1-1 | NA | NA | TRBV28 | CASSFSRGGTEAFF | TGTGCCAGCTCGTTTTCGCGCGGCGGCACTGAAGCTTTCTTT
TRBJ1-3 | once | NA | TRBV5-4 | CASSLRGGAGNTIYF | TGTGCCAGCAGCTTGCGGGGGGGCGCTGGAAACACCATATATTTT
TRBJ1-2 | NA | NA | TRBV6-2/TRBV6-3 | CASSYSGGRIYGYTF | TGTGCCAGCAGTTACTCAGGGGGACGGATCTATGGCTACACCTTC
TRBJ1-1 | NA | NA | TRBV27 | CASSFGTEAFF | TGTGCCAGCAGTTTCGGGACTGAAGCTTTCTTT
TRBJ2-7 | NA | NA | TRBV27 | CASSPLSQGFSYEQYF | TGTGCCAGCAGTCCCCTTTCCCAGGGGTTCTCCTACGAGCAGTACTTC
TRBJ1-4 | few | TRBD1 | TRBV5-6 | CASSLAGTGANEKLFF | TGTGCCAGCAGCTTGGCCGGGACAGGGGCTAATGAAAAACTGTTTTTT
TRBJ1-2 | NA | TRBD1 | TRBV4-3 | CASSQGTGVNYGYTF | TGCGCCAGCAGCCAGGGGACAGGGGTAAACTATGGCTACACCTTC
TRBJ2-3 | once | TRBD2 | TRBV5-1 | CASSPAGLAGTDTQYF | TGCGCCAGCAGCCCGGCCGGACTAGCCGGCACAGATACGCAGTATTTT
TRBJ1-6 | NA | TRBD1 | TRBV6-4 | CASSLTGASPLHF | TGTGCCAGCAGCTTGACAGGGGCTTCACCCCTCCACTTT
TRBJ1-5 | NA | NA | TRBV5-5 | CASSFVQGIQPQHF | TGTGCCAGCAGCTTCGTCCAGGGGATTCAGCCCCAGCATTTT
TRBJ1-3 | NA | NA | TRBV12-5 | CASGLWGTGTIYF | TGTGCTAGTGGTTTGTGGGGGACTGGCACCATATATTTT
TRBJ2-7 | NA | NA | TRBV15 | CATSRDIGDEQYF | TGTGCCACCAGCAGAGATATAGGGGACGAGCAGTACTTC
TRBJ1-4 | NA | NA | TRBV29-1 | CSVAGSGGDLGTNEKLFF | TGCAGCGTTGCCGGGTCGGGGGGCGATCTGGGGACTAATGAAAAACTGTTTTTT
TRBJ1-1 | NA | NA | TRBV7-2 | CASSLQGWTEAFF | TGTGCCAGCAGCTTACAGGGTTGGACTGAAGCTTTCTTT
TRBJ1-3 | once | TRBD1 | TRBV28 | CASKSTGTGVGNTIYF | TGTGCCAGCAAATCCACCGGGACAGGGGTAGGAAACACCATATATTTT